Listed below are T cell receptor beta chains from one sample, sequenced in a study of PD-L1 blockade in urothelial cancer. Libraries were prepared by immunoSEQ multiplex PCR; TCRdb keeps only in-frame clonotypes and omits some of them. The data contain 56,000 or so clones, about 86% of them seen just once; the ten biggest clones take up approximately 2.9%. Sequences were derived from PBMCs, sampled around atezolizumab (anti-PD-L1) treatment. All receptors come from a middle-aged man with urothelial cancer. The CDR3 runs from the conserved cysteine through the conserved F or W. For some rows the clone size is stated as once, few or many, or as a class when expanded; others skip it.

v_call,clone_size,cdr3_aa
TRBV10-3,.,CAISESGRNPLEGYTF
TRBV10-3,.,CAITPREGRSEAFF
TRBV28,.,CASRRQGVDPEALQYF
TRBV5-1,.,CASSLVVGADEQYF
TRBV19,.,CASSISGVSGANVLTF
TRBV11-2,.,CASSLDRLYEQFF
TRBV2,.,CASRPTSGPYNEQFF
TRBV4-2,.,CASSRGTSGRSETQYF
TRBV19,.,CASTHSNRGSYEQYF
TRBV10-3,.,CAISSGTGVSPLHF
TRBV7-9,once,CASSGGYGYTF
TRBV28,once,CASRGWGGGDMDEQFF
TRBV6-1,.,CASSGGRGYEQYF
TRBV28,.,CASSLTPPGLAASSYNEQFF
TRBV5-1,.,CASSEDRNQPQHF
TRBV2,.,CASSVDRVLGEAFF
TRBV28,.,CASSVGGREEEQYF
TRBV9,.,CASSVGVGEGDEKLFF
TRBV11-2,.,CASSFLGSGSGSDTQYF
TRBV6-6,.,CASSYSEISGNTIYF
TRBV5-1,.,CASSLAQGSRGGYTF
TRBV27,.,CASSLKQAYGYTF